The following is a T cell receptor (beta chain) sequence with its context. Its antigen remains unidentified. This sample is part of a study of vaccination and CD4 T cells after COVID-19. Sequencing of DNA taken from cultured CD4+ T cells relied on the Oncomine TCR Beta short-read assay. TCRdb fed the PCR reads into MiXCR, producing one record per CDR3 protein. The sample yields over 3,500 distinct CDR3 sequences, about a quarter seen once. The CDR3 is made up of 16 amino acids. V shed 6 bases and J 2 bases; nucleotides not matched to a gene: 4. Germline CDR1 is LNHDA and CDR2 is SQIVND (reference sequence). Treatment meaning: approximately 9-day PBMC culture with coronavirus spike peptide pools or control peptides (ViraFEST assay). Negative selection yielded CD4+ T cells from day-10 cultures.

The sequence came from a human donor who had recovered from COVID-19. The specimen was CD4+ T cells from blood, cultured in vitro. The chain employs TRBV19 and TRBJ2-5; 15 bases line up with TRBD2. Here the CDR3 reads CASSRTSGGGQETQYF. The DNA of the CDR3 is TGTGCCAGTAGCAGGACTAGCGGGGGGGGTCAAGAGACCCAGTACTTC.